This TCR beta chain is drawn from a study of blood T cell repertoires in COVID-19 (dated by TCRdb to the early 2020s). Regarding the research as a whole: The collaborator samples originated in the United States, Italy and Spain and spanned the acute and convalescent phases of COVID-19. The prospective study material was composed of cDNA or gDNA derived from T cells, B-cell-depleted T cells, or PBMCs. The dataset comprised deeply sampled blood TCRbeta repertoires from subjects exposed to, actively infected with, or recovered from COVID-19. A freely available public database, intended as a resource for researchers studying the immune response to SARS-CoV-2, is where the repertoires were released. Samples were obtained from the ongoing ImmuneRACE study (first 160 participants) and from roughly 1,300 subjects provided by 6 global collaborators. Nearly every sample came with metadata listing a de-identified subject ID, COVID-19 status, age in years and sex. Where available, HLA class I and class II types were obtained from metadata supplied by the sample provider rather than from assay-based typing. General conclusions and limits of the study: The amount of clinical and demographic metadata varied by source and participant and was provided uncurated.

TCRbeta CDR3 regions were amplified from genomic DNA using the immunoSEQ Assay, a bias-controlled multiplex PCR. The original methods were these. The number of nucleated cells in each sample was estimated from the amplification of reference gene primers within the assay. Sequence reads were collapsed and filtered to measure the absolute abundance of every unique TCRbeta CDR3 rearrangement. Productive Simpson clonality was computed per sample as the square root of Simpson's diversity index over productive rearrangements. In its TCRdb copy, this immuneACCESS table keeps in-frame sequences only and misses some clones. Where compared with another copy, unresolved V genes explain less than half of these, and the others have no known cause. That table supplies the V and J calls and clone size; D and trimming were determined from the DNA. Present in this sample are roughly 120,000 clones, less than 80% of which were seen just once. The ten top clones hold 2% to 3% of the sample.

Turning to this clone: Its antigen is not yet known. Base qualities are missing; no much larger clone stands one base away.

Whole blood was collected in K2EDTA tubes by collaborating institutions according to the institutions' own protocols. Collaborator samples were shipped for TCRbeta analysis as frozen whole blood, isolated PBMCs, or DNA extracted from either sample type. For CDR1 and CDR2, the germline V gene lists MDHEN and SYDVKM. CDR3 length: 14 amino acids, cysteine to phenylalanine. Solely the CDR3 DNA is kept, with 42 bases framed from the first base. V is pared back by 7 bases and J by 5 bases, with 15 bases lying between the germline termini. This TCR came from a man in his forties or fifties with acute or convalescent COVID-19. Sample: peripheral blood. The sequence is built from TRBV28 and TRBJ2-1; a confident D gene designation cannot be given. The CDR3 here reads CASTEKRAHNEQFF. At the DNA level, the sequence is TGTGCCAGCACCGAAAAGCGCGCCCACAATGAGCAGTTCTTC.